This TCR beta chain was captured by sequencing in a study of T cell repertoires in cytomegalovirus infection. As for the study in general: Alongside well-studied HLA-B-restricted CMV epitopes, recently identified HLA-C-restricted CMV epitopes were also used. Public TCR beta signatures provided an indication of both CMV infection and a matching HLA type. Study results and limitations: HLA-C-restricted TCR beta clonotypes specific for CMV led the ex vivo response. Frequencies of public TCR beta families were cumulated, and this identified carriers of CMV plus the relevant HLA.

Using its own MiXCR run on the reads, TCRdb lists one record per CDR3 protein. The data contain around 500,000 distinct CDR3 sequences, approximately 40% of them singletons. The CDR3 spans 13 residues. The V gene lost 1 base and the J gene lost 8 bases, with 9 bases spanning the gap. The germline V gene has CDR1 LNHDA and CDR2 SQIVND (reference sequence). On this clonotype itself: Its antigen is undetermined.

This TCR was recovered from a human donor in good health (CMV status not recorded). Some clones in this sample may be carry-over from other donors' samples. The chain couples TRBV19 to TRBJ2-1; tentative D call: TRBD2 (5 bases). The material sequenced was cultured PBMCs, taken from culture after CMV antigen stimulation. DNA of the CDR3: TGTGCCAGTAGTATAGGTTTCGGGGATGAGCAGTTCTTC. Amino acids: CASSIGFGDEQFF.